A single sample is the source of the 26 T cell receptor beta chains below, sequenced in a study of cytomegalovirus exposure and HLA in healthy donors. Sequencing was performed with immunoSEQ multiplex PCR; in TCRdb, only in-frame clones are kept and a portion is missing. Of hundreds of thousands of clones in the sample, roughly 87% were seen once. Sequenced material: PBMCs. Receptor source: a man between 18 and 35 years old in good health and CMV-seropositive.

CDR3: CSVEDPRKNTEAFF. For the CDR3, the DNA is TGCAGCGTTGAAGATCCACGGAAGAACACTGAAGCTTTCTTT. The rearrangement links TRBV29-1 to TRBJ1-1; D gene uncertain. Per the germline V gene, CDR1 is SQVTM and CDR2 is ANQGSEA. The CDR3 is 14 residues long. Between the trimmed V and J ends, which lost 0 bases and 1 base, there was a span of 9 bases. Drawing the rest from reference TRBV29-1 and TRBJ1-1, the complete variable domain is SAVISQKPSRDICQRGTSLTIQCQVDSQVTMMFWYRQQPGQSLTLIATANQGSEATYESGFVIDKFPISRPNLTFSTLTVSNMSPEDSSIYLCSVEDPRKNTEAFFGQGTRLTVV.

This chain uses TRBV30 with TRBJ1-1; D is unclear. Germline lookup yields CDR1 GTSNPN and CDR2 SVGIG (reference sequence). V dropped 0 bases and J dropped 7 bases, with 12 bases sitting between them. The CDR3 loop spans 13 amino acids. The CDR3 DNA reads TGTGCCTGGAGTGTAGAATCCGATTTTGAAGCTTTCTTT. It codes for CAWSVESDFEAFF.

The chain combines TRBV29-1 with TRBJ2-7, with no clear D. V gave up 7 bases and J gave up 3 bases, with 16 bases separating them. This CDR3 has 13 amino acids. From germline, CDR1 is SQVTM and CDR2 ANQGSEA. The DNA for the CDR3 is TGCAGCGCTAACGTTGGAAAAAGCTACGAGCAGTACTTC. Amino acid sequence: CSANVGKSYEQYF.

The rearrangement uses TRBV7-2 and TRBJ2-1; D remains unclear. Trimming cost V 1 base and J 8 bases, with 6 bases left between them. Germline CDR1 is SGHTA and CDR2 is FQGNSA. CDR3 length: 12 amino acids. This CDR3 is CASSLVPHEQFF. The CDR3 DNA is TGTGCCAGCAGCTTAGTACCCCATGAGCAGTTCTTC.

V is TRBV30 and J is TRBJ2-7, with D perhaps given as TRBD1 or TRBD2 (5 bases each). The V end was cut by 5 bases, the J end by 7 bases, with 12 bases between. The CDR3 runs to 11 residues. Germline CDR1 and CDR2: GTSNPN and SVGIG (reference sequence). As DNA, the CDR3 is TGTGCCTGGGACGTTGAGGGGGAGCAGTACTTC. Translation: CAWDVEGEQYF.

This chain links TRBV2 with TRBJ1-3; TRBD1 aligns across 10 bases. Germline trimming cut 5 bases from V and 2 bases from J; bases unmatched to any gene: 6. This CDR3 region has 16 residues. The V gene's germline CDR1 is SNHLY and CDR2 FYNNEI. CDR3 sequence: CASSLDRGVTGNTIYF. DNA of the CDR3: TGTGCCAGCAGTCTGGACAGGGGGGTAACTGGAAACACCATATATTTT.

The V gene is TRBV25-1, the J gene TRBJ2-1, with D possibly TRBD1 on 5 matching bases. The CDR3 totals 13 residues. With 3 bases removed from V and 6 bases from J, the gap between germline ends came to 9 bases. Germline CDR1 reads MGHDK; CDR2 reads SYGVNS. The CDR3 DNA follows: TGTGCCAGCAGTGACCCAGGGCTCAATGAGCAGTTCTTC. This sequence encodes CASSDPGLNEQFF.

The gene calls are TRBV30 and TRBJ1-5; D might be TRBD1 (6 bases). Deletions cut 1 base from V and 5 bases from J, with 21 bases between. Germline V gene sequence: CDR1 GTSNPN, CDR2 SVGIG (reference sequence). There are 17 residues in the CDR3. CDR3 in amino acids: CAWSEPKGHKRDQPQHF. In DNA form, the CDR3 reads TGTGCCTGGAGTGAACCGAAGGGACACAAAAGAGATCAGCCCCAGCATTTT.

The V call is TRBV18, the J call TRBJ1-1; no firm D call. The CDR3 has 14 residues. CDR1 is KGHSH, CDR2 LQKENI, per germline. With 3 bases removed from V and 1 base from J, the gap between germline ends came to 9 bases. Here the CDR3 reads CASSPDQGNTEAFF. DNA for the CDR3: TGTGCCAGCTCACCCGACCAAGGGAACACTGAAGCTTTCTTT. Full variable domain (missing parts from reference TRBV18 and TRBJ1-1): NAGVMQNPRHLVRRRGQEARLRCSPMKGHSHVYWYRQLPEEGLKFMVYLQKENIIDESGMPKERFSAEFPKEGPSILRIQQVVRGDSAAYFCASSPDQGNTEAFFGQGTRLTVV.

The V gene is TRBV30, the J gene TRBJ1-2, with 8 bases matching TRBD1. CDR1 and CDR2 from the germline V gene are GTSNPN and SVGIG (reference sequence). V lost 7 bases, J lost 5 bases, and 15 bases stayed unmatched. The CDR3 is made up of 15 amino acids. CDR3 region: CAFRDRPLLNYGYTF. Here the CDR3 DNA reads TGTGCCTTCCGGGACAGGCCGCTCCTAAATTATGGCTACACCTTC.

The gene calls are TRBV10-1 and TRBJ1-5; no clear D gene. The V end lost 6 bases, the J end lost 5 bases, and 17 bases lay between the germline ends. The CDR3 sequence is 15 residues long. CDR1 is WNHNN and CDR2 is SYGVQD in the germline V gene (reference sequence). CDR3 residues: CASRMPPPQDQPQHF. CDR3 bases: TGCGCCAGCAGGATGCCCCCACCCCAAGATCAGCCCCAGCATTTT.

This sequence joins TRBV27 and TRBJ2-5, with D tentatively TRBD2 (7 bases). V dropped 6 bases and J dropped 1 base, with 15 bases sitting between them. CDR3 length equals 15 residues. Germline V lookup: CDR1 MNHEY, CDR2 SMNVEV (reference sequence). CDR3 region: CASSWGGRGQETQYF. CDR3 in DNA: TGTGCCAGCAGCTGGGGGGGGCGGGGCCAAGAGACCCAGTACTTC.

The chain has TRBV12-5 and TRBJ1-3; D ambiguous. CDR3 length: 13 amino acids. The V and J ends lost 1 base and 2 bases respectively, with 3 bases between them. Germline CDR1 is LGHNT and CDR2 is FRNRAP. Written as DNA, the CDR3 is TGTGCTAGTGGTTTGGAAACTGGAAACACCATATATTTT. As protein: CASGLETGNTIYF.

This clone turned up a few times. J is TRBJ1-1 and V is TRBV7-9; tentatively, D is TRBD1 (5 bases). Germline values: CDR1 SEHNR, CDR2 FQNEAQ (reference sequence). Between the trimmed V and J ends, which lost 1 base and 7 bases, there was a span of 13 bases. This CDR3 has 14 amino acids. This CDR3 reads CASSLVSGRGEAFF. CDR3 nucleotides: TGTGCCAGCAGCTTAGTTTCGGGGCGGGGTGAAGCTTTCTTT.

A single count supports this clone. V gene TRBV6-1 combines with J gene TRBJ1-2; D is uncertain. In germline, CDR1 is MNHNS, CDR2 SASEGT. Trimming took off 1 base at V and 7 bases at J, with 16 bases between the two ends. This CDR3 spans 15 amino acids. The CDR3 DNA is TGTGCCAGCAGTGAAGTAGGACGGGCCCTCGGTGGCTACACCTTC. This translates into CASSEVGRALGGYTF.

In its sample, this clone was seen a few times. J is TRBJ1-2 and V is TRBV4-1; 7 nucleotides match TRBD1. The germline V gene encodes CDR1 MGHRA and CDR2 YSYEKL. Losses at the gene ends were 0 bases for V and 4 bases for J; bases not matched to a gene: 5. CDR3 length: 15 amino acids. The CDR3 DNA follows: TGCGCCAGCAGCCAAGATCGGGGACAGAGCTATGGCTACACCTTC. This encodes CASSQDRGQSYGYTF.

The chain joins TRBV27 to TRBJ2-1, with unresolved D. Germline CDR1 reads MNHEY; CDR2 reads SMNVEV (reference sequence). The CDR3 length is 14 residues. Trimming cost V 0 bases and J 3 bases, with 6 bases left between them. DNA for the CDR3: TGTGCCAGCAGTTTATCTTTAGGCTACAATGAGCAGTTCTTC. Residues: CASSLSLGYNEQFF.

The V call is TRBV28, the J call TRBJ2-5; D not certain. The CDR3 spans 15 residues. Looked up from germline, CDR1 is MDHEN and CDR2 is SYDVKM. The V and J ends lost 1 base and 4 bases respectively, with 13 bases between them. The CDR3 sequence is CASSLYSSGGETQYF. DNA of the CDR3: TGTGCCAGCAGTTTATACTCTTCGGGCGGAGAGACCCAGTACTTC.

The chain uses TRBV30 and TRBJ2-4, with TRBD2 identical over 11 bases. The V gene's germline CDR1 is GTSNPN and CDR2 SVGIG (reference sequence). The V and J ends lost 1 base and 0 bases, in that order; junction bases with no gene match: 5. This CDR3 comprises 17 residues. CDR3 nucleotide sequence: TGTGCCTGGAGTGCGGTAGCGGGAGGGCGAGCCAAAAACATTCAGTACTTC. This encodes CAWSAVAGGRAKNIQYF. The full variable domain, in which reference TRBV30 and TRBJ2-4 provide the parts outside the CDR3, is SQTIHQWPATLVQPVGSPLSLECTVEGTSNPNLYWYRQAAGRGLQLLFYSVGIGQISSEVPQNLSASRPQDRQFILSSKKLLLSDSGFYLCAWSAVAGGRAKNIQYFGAGTRLSVL.

In nucleotides, the CDR3 is TGCAGCGTCGTTCAGGGGATAGGAGATAACTATGGCTACACCTTC. It is translated as CSVVQGIGDNYGYTF. The V call is TRBV29-1, the J call TRBJ1-2, with a tentative D call TRBD1 (6 bases). The CDR3 is 15 residues long. Germline assignment: CDR1 SQVTM and CDR2 ANQGSEA. Deletions cut 6 bases from V and 1 base from J, with 18 bases between.

CDR3 DNA sequence: TGTGCCAGCAGTGCCAGGGGTAGGGGCTATGGCTACACCTTC. Its translation: CASSARGRGYGYTF. V usage is TRBV27 and J usage is TRBJ1-2; D may be TRBD1 (6 bases). This CDR3 comprises 14 residues. Per germline, CDR1 MNHEY and CDR2 SMNVEV (reference sequence). V was cut by 5 bases and J by 4 bases, with 14 bases left in between.

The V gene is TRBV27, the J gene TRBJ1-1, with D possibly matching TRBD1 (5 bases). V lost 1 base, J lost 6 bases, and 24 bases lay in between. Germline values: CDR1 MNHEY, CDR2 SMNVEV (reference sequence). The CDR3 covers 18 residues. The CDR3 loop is CASSLYSAPGLEDAEAFF. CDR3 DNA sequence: TGTGCCAGCAGTTTATACTCCGCCCCAGGGTTGGAAGACGCTGAAGCTTTCTTT.

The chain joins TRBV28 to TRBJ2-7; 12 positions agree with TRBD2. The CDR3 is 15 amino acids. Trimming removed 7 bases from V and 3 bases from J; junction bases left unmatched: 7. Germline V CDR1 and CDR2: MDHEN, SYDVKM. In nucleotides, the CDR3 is TGTGCCAGCATCCAGAGGACTAGCGGGGACTACGAGCAGTACTTC. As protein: CASIQRTSGDYEQYF.

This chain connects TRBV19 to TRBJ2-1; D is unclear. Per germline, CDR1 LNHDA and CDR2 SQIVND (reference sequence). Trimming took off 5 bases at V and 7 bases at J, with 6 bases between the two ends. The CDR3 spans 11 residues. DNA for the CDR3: TGTGCCAGTAGTTTGGGTAATGAGCAGTTCTTC. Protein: CASSLGNEQFF. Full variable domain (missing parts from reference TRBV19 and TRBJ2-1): DGGITQSPKYLFRKEGQNVTLSCEQNLNHDAMYWYRQDPGQGLRLIYYSQIVNDFQKGDIAEGYSVSREKKESFPLTVTSAQKNPTAFYLCASSLGNEQFFGPGTRLTVL.

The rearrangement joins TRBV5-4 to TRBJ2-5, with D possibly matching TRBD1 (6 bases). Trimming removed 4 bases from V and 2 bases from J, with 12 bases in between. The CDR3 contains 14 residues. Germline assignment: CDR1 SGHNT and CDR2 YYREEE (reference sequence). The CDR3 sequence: CASSTTGSQETQYF. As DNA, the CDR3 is TGTGCCAGCAGCACTACAGGGTCGCAAGAGACCCAGTACTTC.

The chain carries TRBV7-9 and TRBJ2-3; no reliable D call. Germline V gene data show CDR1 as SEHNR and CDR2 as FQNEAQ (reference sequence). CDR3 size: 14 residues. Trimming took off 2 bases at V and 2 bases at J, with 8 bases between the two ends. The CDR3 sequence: CASSLIRATDTQYF. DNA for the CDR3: TGTGCCAGCAGCTTAATAAGGGCCACAGATACGCAGTATTTT.